These T cell receptor beta chains were read from a single sample in a study of read filtering for tumor transcriptome and immune sequencing. TCRdb re-analysed the reads in MiXCR, keeping a single row per CDR3 protein. The sample lists around 30,000 distinct CDR3 sequences; 18% were seen once. Sequences were obtained from a population of CD138-negative cells sorted from bone marrow. Receptor source: a donor at least 40 years old with multiple myeloma. CDR3s include the opening cysteine and the closing phenylalanine or tryptophan. A D gene is named only where the DNA matches it firmly. Clone sizes are given selectively: once, few, many, or a class where the clone is expanded.

J	V	size	D	DNA	CDR3
TRBJ1-1	TRBV6-1	many	.	TGTGCCAGCAGTGAAAGATCCCCCCAGAACACTGAAGCTTTCTTT	CASSERSPQNTEAFF
TRBJ1-2	TRBV29-1	many	.	TGCAGCGTAGGACAGTTGGATGGCTACACCTTC	CSVGQLDGYTF
TRBJ2-7	TRBV30	many	.	TGTGCCTGGGGACCGAATGGCTACGAGCAGTACTTC	CAWGPNGYEQYF
TRBJ2-1	TRBV25-1	many	.	TGTGCCAGCAGCTCCGGACCAGAGCTTAAGAATGAGCAGTTCTTC	CASSSGPELKNEQFF
TRBJ1-1	TRBV7-9	many	.	TGTGCCAGCAGCGACACGGAGTACACTGAAGCTTTCTTT	CASSDTEYTEAFF
TRBJ1-3	TRBV6-1	few	.	TGTGCCAGCACCGTTGACGCCAGCTCTGGAAACACCATATATTTT	CASTVDASSGNTIYF
TRBJ1-1	TRBV5-4	medium-sized	TRBD1	TGTGCCAGCAGCCCGACAGGGGTGGGCACTGAAGCTTTCTTT	CASSPTGVGTEAFF
TRBJ2-2	TRBV2	.	.	TGTGCCAGCAGCACACGGGCTCGCGGGGAGCTGTTTTTT	CASSTRARGELFF
TRBJ1-1	TRBV6-5	many	.	TGTGCCAGCAGTTTTTCAGGGGTGAGGATGAACACTGAAGCTTTCTTT	CASSFSGVRMNTEAFF
TRBJ2-4	TRBV20-1	many	TRBD2	TGCAGTGCTCTAGCGGGGGACCTTAAAAACATTCAGTACTTC	CSALAGDLKNIQYF
TRBJ2-2	TRBV7-6	many	.	TGTGCCAGCAGCTCTACTCACACCGGGGAGCTGTTTTTT	CASSSTHTGELFF
TRBJ2-2	TRBV10-3	.	TRBD1	TGTGCCATCAGTGACAGGGGGCCCACCGGGGAGCTGTTTTTT	CAISDRGPTGELFF
TRBJ2-3	TRBV7-9	many	TRBD2	TGTGCCAGCAGCCCGGGACTAGCGGGGGGCCCGTCAGATACGCAGTATTTT	CASSPGLAGGPSDTQYF
TRBJ2-7	TRBV2	.	TRBD1	TGTGCCAGCAGACCAGACAGGGCCTACGAGCAGTACTTC	CASRPDRAYEQYF
TRBJ1-3	TRBV29-1	.	TRBD1	TGCAGCGTCCTCGGGACAGGTCGAAACACCATATATTTT	CSVLGTGRNTIYF
TRBJ1-5	TRBV7-2	.	.	TGTGCCAGCAGCGCCGGGGGCACTCAGCCCCAGCATTTT	CASSAGGTQPQHF
TRBJ2-2	TRBV20-1	many	.	TGCAGTGCTAGTAGGACCGGGGAGCTGTTTTTT	CSASRTGELFF
TRBJ1-4	TRBV6-5	many	.	TGTGCCAGCAGTTACTCGTTTCAAGTCGATGAAAAACTGTTTTTT	CASSYSFQVDEKLFF
TRBJ2-2	TRBV6-2/TRBV6-3	.	.	TGTCACAGCAGTTACTCGGTGCGAACCGGGGAGCTGTTTTTT	CHSSYSVRTGELFF
TRBJ2-5	TRBV5-5	many	.	TGTGCCAGCAGCCCCAGGACGGACCAAGAGACCCAGTACTTC	CASSPRTDQETQYF
TRBJ2-3	TRBV4-2	many	TRBD2	TGTGCCAGCAGCCAAGTGGTAGCGGGAGGGACAGATACGCAGTATTTT	CASSQVVAGGTDTQYF
TRBJ2-3	TRBV6-4	many	.	TGTGCCAGCAGTGACGGTGGGGGTGATACGCAGTATTTT	CASSDGGGDTQYF
TRBJ2-1	TRBV28	many	.	TGTGCCAGCAGTTTAGATGCCAATGAGCAGTTCTTC	CASSLDANEQFF
TRBJ1-1	TRBV6-5	many	.	TGTGCCAGCAGTTGGGTTGGGGGTATGAACACTGAAGCTTTCTTT	CASSWVGGMNTEAFF
TRBJ2-3	TRBV28	few	.	TGTGCCAGCAGCAACCTCCACGGTGCTAGCACAGATACGCAGTATTTT	CASSNLHGASTDTQYF
TRBJ1-1	TRBV20-1	many	.	TGCAGTGCCCCCATCGGAGGGTGGAACACTGAAGCTTTCTTT	CSAPIGGWNTEAFF
TRBJ1-2	TRBV29-1	many	.	TGCAGCGTTGAACAGGTCTATGGCTACACCTTC	CSVEQVYGYTF
TRBJ1-2	TRBV29-1	many	.	TGCAGCGTTGAATCAGGGCGCTATGGCTACACCTTC	CSVESGRYGYTF
TRBJ2-7	TRBV28	many	.	TGTGCCAGCAGTTTAATCAACTACGAGCAGTACTTC	CASSLINYEQYF
TRBJ2-1	TRBV9	.	.	TGTGCCAGCAGCGTAGCTCCTGATTTTTGGCTAGAGCAGTTCTTC	CASSVAPDFWLEQFF
TRBJ2-5	TRBV15	.	.	TGTGCCACCAGCAGACACCCGAAAGAAGAGACCCGGTACTTC	CATSRHPKEETRYF
TRBJ2-7	TRBV7-9	many	.	TGTGCCAGCAGCTTAACGCCTAGCGATTCCTACGAGCAGTACTTC	CASSLTPSDSYEQYF
TRBJ1-2	TRBV7-8	few	.	TGTGCCAGCAGCTTAGATCTCAGGGATGGCTACACCTTC	CASSLDLRDGYTF
TRBJ2-5	TRBV7-3	.	.	TGTGCCAGCAGCTTAACTGGGGCCGGACACCCCCAAGAGACCCCGTACTTC	CASSLTGAGHPQETPYF
TRBJ1-5	TRBV18	many	.	TGTGCCAGCTCACCCGCAGATTTTGGGCCCCAGCATTTT	CASSPADFGPQHF
TRBJ2-7	TRBV3-1	many	.	TGTGCCAGCAGCCAAGTCGGGCAGGAGGGCTTGTCCTTC	CASSQVGQEGLSF
TRBJ2-3	TRBV21-1	many	.	TGTGCCAGCAGCAAAGAGGGGCCGGGGGGGCCCTCGACAGATACGCAGTATTTT	CASSKEGPGGPSTDTQYF
TRBJ1-1	TRBV29-1	many	.	TGCAGCGTTGAAGGACGTTCCGGGGTAACTGAAGCTTTCTTT	CSVEGRSGVTEAFF
TRBJ1-1	TRBV4-1	many	.	TGTGCCAGCAGCCCCACAGAGAACACTGAAGCTTTCTTT	CASSPTENTEAFF
TRBJ2-3	TRBV12-3/TRBV12-4	many	.	TGTGCCAGCAGTCGCCGCCGCCGGGAAGGTACGCAGTATTTT	CASSRRRREGTQYF
TRBJ2-7	TRBV28	many	.	TGTGCCACGAAGGGCAGCAGGGCCAAAGCTTGGGAGCAGTACTTC	CATKGSRAKAWEQYF
TRBJ2-5	TRBV18	.	TRBD2	TGTGCCAGCTCACCACCGGGACTACAAGAGACCCAGTACTTC	CASSPPGLQETQYF
TRBJ2-1	TRBV7-9	many	TRBD1	TGTGCCAGCAGCTTAGGGACAGGGCTCCTGAATGAGCAGTTCTTC	CASSLGTGLLNEQFF
TRBJ2-7	TRBV29-1	many	TRBD1	TGCAGCGTTGTGGAAATCACAGGGGGCTTGGGTTACGAGCAGTACTTC	CSVVEITGGLGYEQYF